This T cell receptor beta chain was retrieved from a study of identical twins. Study outcomes and limitations: Whereas memory repertoires showed no such difference, abundant cord blood beta clonotypes carried fewer insertions.

Germline-derived CDR1 and CDR2 are MNHNS and SASEGT. The CDR3 is made up of 15 amino acids. Trimming at V came to 8 bases and at J to 0 bases, leaving 3 bases not matched to a gene. Each CDR3 protein gets one entry after TCRdb re-called the 5' RACE reads with MiXCR. The sample records about 530,000 distinct CDR3 sequences, approximately 14% being singletons. This clonotype occurred many times. Its target is unknown. Healthy Caucasians, and only they, were the donors. The same sample was also studied in work on yellow fever vaccine responses in identical twins.

This chain joins TRBV6-1 and TRBJ2-1; 11 bases agree with TRBD2. The sequence derives from a woman in her late teens or twenties in good health. The sample consisted of CD4+ T cells sorted from blood. The CDR3 DNA sequence: TGTGCCAGCCGGGGACTAGCGGCCTCCTACAATGAGCAGTTCTTC. This codes for CASRGLAASYNEQFF.